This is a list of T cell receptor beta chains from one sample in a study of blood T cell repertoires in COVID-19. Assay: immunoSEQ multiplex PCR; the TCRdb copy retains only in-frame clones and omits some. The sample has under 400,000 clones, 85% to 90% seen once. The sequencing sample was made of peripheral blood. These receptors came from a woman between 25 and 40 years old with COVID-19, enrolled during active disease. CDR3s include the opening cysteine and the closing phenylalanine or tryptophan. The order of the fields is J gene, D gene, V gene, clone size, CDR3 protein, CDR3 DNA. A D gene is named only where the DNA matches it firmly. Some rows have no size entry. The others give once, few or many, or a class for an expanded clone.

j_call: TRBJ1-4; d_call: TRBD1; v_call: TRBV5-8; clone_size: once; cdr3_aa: CASSLPPRTGINEKLFF; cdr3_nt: TGTGCCAGCAGCTTGCCCCCAAGGACAGGGATTAATGAAAAACTGTTTTTT
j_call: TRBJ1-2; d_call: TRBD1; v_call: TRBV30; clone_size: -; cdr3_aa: CAWSHGQERGYTF; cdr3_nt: TGTGCCTGGAGCCATGGACAGGAGAGAGGCTACACCTTC
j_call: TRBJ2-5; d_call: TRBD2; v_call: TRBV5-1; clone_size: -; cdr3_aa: CASSLRTFREVEETQYF; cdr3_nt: TGCGCCAGCAGCTTGAGAACGTTCCGGGAGGTAGAAGAGACCCAGTACTTC
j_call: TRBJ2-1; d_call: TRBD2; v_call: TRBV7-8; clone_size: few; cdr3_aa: CASSPASSGRGNEQFF; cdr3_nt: TGTGCCAGCAGCCCAGCGTCAAGCGGGAGAGGTAATGAGCAGTTCTTC
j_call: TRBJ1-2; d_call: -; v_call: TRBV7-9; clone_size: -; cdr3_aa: CASSLTGRDGYTF; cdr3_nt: TGTGCCAGCAGCCTGACAGGCCGGGATGGCTACACCTTC
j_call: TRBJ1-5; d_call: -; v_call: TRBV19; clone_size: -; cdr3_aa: CASTSNSFNQPQHF; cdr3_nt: TGTGCCAGTACATCCAACAGTTTCAATCAGCCCCAGCATTTT
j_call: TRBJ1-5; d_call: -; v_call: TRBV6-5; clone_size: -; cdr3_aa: CASSRRSNQPQHF; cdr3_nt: TGTGCCAGCAGCCGGAGAAGCAATCAGCCCCAGCATTTT
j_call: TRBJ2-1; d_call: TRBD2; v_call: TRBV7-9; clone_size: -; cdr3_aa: CASSLSAGGASSYNEQFF; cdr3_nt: TGTGCCAGCAGCTTATCAGCGGGAGGTGCAAGCTCCTACAATGAGCAGTTCTTC
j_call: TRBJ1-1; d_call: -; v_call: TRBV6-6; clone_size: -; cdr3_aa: CASRLIGGNTEAFF; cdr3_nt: TGTGCCAGCAGGTTAATCGGCGGGAACACTGAAGCTTTCTTT
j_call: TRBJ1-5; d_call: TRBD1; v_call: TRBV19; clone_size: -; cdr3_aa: CASSRPRQGAAQPQHF; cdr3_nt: TGTGCCAGTAGTAGACCCAGACAGGGGGCGGCTCAGCCCCAGCATTTT
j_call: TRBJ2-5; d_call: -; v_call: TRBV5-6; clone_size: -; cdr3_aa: CASSLLRGRETQYF; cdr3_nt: TGTGCCAGCAGCTTGCTGCGGGGGCGGGAGACCCAGTACTTC
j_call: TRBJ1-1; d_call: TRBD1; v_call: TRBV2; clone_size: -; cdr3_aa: CASLRDRGFGTEAFF; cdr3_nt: TGTGCCAGCTTACGGGACAGGGGGTTTGGCACTGAAGCTTTCTTT
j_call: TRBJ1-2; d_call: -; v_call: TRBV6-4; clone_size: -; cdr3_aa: CASSDRGGYGYTF; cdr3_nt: TGTGCCAGCAGTGACAGGGGAGGCTATGGCTACACCTTC
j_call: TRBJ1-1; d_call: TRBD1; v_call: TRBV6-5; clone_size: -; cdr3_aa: CASSRGTGGTEAFF; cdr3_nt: TGTGCCAGCAGTCGCGGGACAGGGGGCACTGAAGCTTTCTTT
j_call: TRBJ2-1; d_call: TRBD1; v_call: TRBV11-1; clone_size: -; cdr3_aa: CASSLGADRGNEQFF; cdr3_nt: TGTGCCAGCAGCTTAGGGGCGGACAGGGGCAATGAGCAGTTCTTC
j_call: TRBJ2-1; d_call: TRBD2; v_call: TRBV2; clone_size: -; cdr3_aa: CASSLGLAGTYNEQFF; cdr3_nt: TGTGCCAGCAGTTTGGGACTAGCGGGAACCTACAATGAGCAGTTCTTC
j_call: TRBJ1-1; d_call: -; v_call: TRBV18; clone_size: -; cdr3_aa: CASSPLTGTALMNTEAFF; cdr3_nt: TGTGCCAGCTCACCACTGACCGGGACTGCTCTCATGAACACTGAAGCTTTCTTT
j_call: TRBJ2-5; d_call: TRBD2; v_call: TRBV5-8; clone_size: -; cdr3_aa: CASSFYLAGERETQYF; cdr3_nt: TGTGCCAGCAGCTTTTACCTTGCGGGAGAACGGGAGACCCAGTACTTC
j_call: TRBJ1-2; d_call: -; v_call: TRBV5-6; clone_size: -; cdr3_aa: CASSLGVTLKRNYGYTF; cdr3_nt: TGTGCCAGCAGCTTGGGAGTTACCCTGAAGCGTAACTATGGCTACACCTTC
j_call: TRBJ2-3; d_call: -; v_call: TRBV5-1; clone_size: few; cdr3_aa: CASSLRLESTDTQYF; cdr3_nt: TGCGCCAGCAGCTTGAGACTGGAGAGCACAGATACGCAGTATTTT
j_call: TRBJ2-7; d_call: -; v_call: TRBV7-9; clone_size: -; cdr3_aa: CASSLAGGTTVQSYEQYF; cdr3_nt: TGTGCCAGCAGCTTAGCCGGCGGGACGACGGTGCAGTCCTACGAGCAGTACTTC
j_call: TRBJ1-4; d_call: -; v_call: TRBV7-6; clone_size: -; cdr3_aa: CASSPGVRDEKLFF; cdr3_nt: TGTGCCAGCAGCCCAGGGGTTCGGGATGAAAAACTGTTTTTT
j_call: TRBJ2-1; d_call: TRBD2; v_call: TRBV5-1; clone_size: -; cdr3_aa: CASSIQLAGAYNEQFF; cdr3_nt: TGCGCCAGCAGCATTCAACTAGCGGGAGCCTACAATGAGCAGTTCTTC
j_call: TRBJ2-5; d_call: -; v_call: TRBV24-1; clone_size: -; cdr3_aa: CAIQGRDRLETQYF; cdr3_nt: TGTGCTATACAGGGAAGAGATCGGCTGGAGACCCAGTACTTC
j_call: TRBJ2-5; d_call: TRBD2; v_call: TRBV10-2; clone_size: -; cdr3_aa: CASSRGLAAGETQYF; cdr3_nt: TGCGCCAGCAGCAGGGGACTAGCGGCCGGGGAGACCCAGTACTTC
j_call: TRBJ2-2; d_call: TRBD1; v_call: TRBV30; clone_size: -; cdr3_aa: CAWTWDRDTGELFF; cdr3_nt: TGTGCCTGGACTTGGGACAGAGACACCGGGGAGCTGTTTTTT
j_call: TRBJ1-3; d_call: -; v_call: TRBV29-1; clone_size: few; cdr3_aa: CSVESGGGNTIYF; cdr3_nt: TGCAGCGTTGAGTCGGGGGGTGGAAACACCATATATTTT
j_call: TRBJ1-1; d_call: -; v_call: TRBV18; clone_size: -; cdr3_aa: CASSITLGGTEAFF; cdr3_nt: TGTGCCAGCTCAATAACCTTGGGAGGCACTGAAGCTTTCTTT
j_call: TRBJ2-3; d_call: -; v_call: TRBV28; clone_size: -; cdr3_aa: CASRGYGTPLFTDTQYF; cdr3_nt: TGTGCCAGCAGGGGGTACGGGACACCCCTTTTCACAGATACGCAGTATTTT
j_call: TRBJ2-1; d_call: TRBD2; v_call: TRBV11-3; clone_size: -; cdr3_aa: CASSLNLAANEQFF; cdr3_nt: TGTGCCAGCAGCTTAAATCTAGCGGCGAATGAGCAGTTCTTC
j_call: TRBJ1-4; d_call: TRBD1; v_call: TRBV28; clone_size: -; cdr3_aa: CASSADRRNEKLFF; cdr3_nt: TGTGCCAGCAGTGCGGACAGGCGTAATGAAAAACTGTTTTTT
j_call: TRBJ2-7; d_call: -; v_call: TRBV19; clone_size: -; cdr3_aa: CASSIGGTTYEQYF; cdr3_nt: TGTGCCAGTAGTATTGGGGGCACGACCTACGAGCAGTACTTC
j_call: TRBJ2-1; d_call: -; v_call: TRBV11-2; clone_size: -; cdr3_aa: CASSQGYNEQFF; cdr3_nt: TGTGCCAGCAGCCAGGGGTACAATGAGCAGTTCTTC
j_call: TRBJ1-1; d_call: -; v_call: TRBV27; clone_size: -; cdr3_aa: CASSYGVANTEAFF; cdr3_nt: TGTGCCAGCAGTTACGGGGTAGCGAACACTGAAGCTTTCTTT
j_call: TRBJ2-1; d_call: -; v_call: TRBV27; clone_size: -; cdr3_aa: CASSFSGVGPLNNEQFF; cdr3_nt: TGTGCCAGCAGTTTCTCGGGAGTAGGACCCCTTAACAATGAGCAGTTCTTC
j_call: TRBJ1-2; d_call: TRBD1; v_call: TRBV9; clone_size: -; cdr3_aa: CASSVAGQSFYGYTF; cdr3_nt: TGTGCCAGCAGCGTAGCGGGACAGAGCTTCTATGGCTACACCTTC
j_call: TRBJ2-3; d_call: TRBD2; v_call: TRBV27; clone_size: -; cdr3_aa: CASSLAGGPTDTQYF; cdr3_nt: TGTGCCAGCAGTTTAGCGGGAGGGCCTACGGATACGCAGTATTTT
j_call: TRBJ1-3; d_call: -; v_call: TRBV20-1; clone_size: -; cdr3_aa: CSASQGSGNTIYF; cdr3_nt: TGCAGTGCTAGTCAGGGCTCTGGAAACACCATATATTTT
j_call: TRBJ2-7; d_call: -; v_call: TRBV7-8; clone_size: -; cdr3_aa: CASSSEGLRIEQYF; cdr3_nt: TGTGCCAGCAGCTCTGAGGGCCTAAGAATCGAGCAGTACTTC
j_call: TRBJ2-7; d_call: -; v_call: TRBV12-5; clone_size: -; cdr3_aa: CASGPGLATEQYF; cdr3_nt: TGTGCTAGTGGTCCGGGACTTGCTACGGAGCAGTACTTC
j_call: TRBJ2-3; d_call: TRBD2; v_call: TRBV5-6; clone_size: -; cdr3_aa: CASLDSGRTDTQYF; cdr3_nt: TGTGCCAGCTTGGATAGCGGGAGAACAGATACGCAGTATTTT
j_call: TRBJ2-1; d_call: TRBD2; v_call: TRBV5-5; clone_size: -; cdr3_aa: CASRPGISGRADEQFF; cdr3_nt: TGTGCCAGCAGACCCGGCATAAGCGGGAGGGCCGATGAGCAGTTCTTC
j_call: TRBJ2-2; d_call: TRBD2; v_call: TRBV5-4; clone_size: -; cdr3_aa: CASSWGGTGELFF; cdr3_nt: TGTGCCAGCAGCTGGGGGGGCACCGGGGAGCTGTTTTTT
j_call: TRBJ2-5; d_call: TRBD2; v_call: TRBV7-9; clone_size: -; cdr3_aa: CASSLDASGRRETQYF; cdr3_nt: TGTGCCAGCAGCTTAGATGCTAGCGGGAGACGGGAGACCCAGTACTTC
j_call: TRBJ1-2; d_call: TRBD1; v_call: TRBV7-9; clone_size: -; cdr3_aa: CAIPGQGADGYTF; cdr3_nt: TGTGCCATTCCGGGACAGGGGGCAGATGGCTACACCTTC
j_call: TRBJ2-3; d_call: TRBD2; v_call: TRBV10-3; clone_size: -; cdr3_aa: CAISTGLSTDTQYF; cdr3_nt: TGTGCCATCAGCACGGGACTAAGCACAGATACGCAGTATTTT
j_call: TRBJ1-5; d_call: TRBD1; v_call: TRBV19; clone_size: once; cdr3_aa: CASSMGQGSTSNQPQHF; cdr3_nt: TGTGCCAGTAGTATGGGACAGGGGTCTACGAGCAATCAGCCCCAGCATTTT
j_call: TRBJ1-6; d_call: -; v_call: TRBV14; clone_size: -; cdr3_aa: CASSQDRDSPLHF; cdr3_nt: TGTGCCAGCAGCCAAGATAGAGATTCACCCCTCCACTTT
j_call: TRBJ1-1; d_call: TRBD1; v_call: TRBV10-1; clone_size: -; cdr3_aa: CASSPTGINTEAFF; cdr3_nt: TGCGCCAGCAGCCCGACAGGGATTAACACTGAAGCTTTCTTT
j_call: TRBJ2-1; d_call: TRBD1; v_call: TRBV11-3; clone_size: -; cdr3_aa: CASSLVGTGGDEQFF; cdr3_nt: TGTGCCAGCAGCTTAGTGGGGACAGGGGGAGATGAGCAGTTCTTC
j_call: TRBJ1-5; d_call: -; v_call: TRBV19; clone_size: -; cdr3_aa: CASSPRSRVRNQPQHF; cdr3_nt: TGTGCCAGTAGTCCGAGGTCCAGGGTTCGCAATCAGCCCCAGCATTTT
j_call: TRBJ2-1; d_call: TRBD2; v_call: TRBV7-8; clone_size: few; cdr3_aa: CASSSGLAKANEQFF; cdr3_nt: TGTGCCAGCAGCTCCGGACTAGCGAAGGCCAATGAGCAGTTCTTC
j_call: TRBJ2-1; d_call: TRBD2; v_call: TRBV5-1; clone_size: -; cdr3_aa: CASSLVTSGNNEQFF; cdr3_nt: TGCGCCAGCAGCTTGGTAACTAGCGGCAACAATGAGCAGTTCTTC